This T cell receptor beta chain derives from a study of tumor-infiltrating lymphocytes in primary liver carcinoma. Overall study context: These patients were men and women whose ages were 30 to 69 years. Samples returned roughly 3.65 to 7.5 million productive TCRbeta reads, a yield that was similar across tissue types. The study's findings and limits: It was tumor-adjacent and tumor-blood pairs that overlapped less than tumor region pairs did.

Ten or more counts support this clonotype. Antigen unknown. TCR beta cDNA came from roughly 450 ng total RNA, primed with a constant-region primer. Investigators got TCR beta libraries out of three nested multiplex PCR rounds, done with slightly modified ARM-PCR. The first two PCR rounds used TRBV1-TRBV30 forward primers with a C-beta reverse primer, about 10 cycles each. Each CDR3 protein is one row after TCRdb ran MiXCR on the multiplex PCR reads. This sample has 310,000 or so distinct CDR3 sequences, with 65% found just once. The CDR3 contains 15 residues. The germline gives CDR1 LGHNA, CDR2 YNFKEQ. Trimming stripped 5 bases from V and 2 bases from J, with 14 bases between. RNA isolated from unsorted whole blood supplied the blood RNA, with germline DNA also extracted. Before surgery, roughly 4 milliliters of EDTA blood were taken.

The sequence derives from a man aged 40-49 years with primary liver carcinoma and hepatitis B virus infection. Sequencing was performed on peripheral blood. J is TRBJ2-3 and V is TRBV4-2, with D possibly being TRBD2 (5 bases). The chain's CDR3 is CASSATRIATDTQYF. Here the CDR3 DNA reads TGTGCCAGCAGCGCCACTAGGATTGCCACAGATACGCAGTATTTT.